What follows is one T cell receptor (beta chain) and its context. Its specificity is unknown. A read error may be the cause here, since a much bigger clone is one base away. The CDR3 does not end in the conserved phenylalanine or tryptophan, so this is likely a read error. The sample is drawn from a study of T cells in Graves' hyperthyroidism and ophthalmopathy. Study-level results: The model predicted ophthalmopathy a median around seven months before onset.

Regions amplified from RNA transcripts were the TCR beta CDR3 regions. HTBI primers were employed in a first-round RT-PCR of the TCR CDR3. TCRdb fed the multiplex PCR reads into MiXCR, producing one record per CDR3 protein. Altogether 350,000 or so distinct CDR3 sequences are present, about 18% being singletons, with the ten largest covering around a third. This CDR3 is built from 14 residues. Per the germline V gene, CDR1 is DFQATT and CDR2 is SNEGSKA (reference sequence). V lost 6 bases, J lost 2 bases, and 14 bases lay in between. The clonotype originates from a woman in her 30s with Graves' hyperthyroidism that later progressed to Graves' ophthalmopathy. Specimen: blood. The gene calls are TRBV20-1 and TRBJ1-3; a weak D match, TRBD1 (5 bases). The CDR3 DNA sequence: TGCAGTGCAATCCAGGGTGTAACTGGAAACACCATATATTTA. Protein sequence: CSAIQGVTGNTIYL.